This T cell receptor beta chain originates from a study of identical twins. Germline CDR1 is LGHNA and CDR2 is YNFKEQ. The CDR3 is 15 residues long. V dropped 0 bases and J dropped 2 bases, with 11 bases sitting between them. One entry per CDR3 protein, called by TCRdb with MiXCR from the 5' RACE reads. Among under 250,000 distinct CDR3 sequences listed, roughly 13% were seen once. This clonotype was detected only a few times. This sample also belongs to another study, concerning yellow fever vaccine responses in identical twins.

This sequence joins TRBV4-2 and TRBJ2-7; no firm D call. The receptor was isolated from a woman under 30 in good health. Sequencing was done on a sample of memory (CD45RO+) T cells sorted from blood. The CDR3 DNA reads TGTGCCAGCAGCCAAGATCTGGACGGAGCCTACGAGCAGTACTTC. The encoded protein is CASSQDLDGAYEQYF.